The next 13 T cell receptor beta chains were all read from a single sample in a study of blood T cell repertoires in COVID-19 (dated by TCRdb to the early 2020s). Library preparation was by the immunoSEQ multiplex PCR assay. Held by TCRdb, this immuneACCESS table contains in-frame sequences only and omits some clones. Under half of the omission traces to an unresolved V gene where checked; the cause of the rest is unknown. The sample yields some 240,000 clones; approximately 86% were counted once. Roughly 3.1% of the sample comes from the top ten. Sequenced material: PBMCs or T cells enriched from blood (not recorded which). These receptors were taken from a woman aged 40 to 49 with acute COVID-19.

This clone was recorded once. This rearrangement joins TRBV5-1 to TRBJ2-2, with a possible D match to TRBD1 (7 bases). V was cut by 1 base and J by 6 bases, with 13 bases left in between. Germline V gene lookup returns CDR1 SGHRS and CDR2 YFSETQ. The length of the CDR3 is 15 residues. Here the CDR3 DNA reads TGCGCCAGCAGCTTGTCGGCAGGGGGGCCCGGGGAGCTGTTTTTT. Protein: CASSLSAGGPGELFF.

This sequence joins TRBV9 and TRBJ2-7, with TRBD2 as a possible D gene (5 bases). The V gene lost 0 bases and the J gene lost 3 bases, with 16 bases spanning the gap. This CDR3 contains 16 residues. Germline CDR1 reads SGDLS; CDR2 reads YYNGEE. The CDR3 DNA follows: TGTGCCAGCAGCGTAGACGTTGGCACTAGTCTCTACGAGCAGTACTTC. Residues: CASSVDVGTSLYEQYF. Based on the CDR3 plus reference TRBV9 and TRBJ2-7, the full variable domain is DSGVTQTPKHLITATGQRVTLRCSPRSGDLSVYWYQQSLDQGLQFLIQYYNGEERAKGNILERFSAQQFPDLHSELNLSSLELGDSALYFCASSVDVGTSLYEQYFGPGTRLTVT.

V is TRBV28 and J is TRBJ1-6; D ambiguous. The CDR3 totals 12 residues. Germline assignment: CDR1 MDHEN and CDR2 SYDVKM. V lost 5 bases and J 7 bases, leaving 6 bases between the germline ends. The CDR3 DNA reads TGTGCCAGCAGTCCCAGAAATTCACCCCTCCACTTT. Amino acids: CASSPRNSPLHF.

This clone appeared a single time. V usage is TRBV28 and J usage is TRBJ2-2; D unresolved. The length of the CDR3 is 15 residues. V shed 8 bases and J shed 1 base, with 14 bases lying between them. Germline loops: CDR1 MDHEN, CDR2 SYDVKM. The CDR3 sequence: CASQYPGENTGELFF. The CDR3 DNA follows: TGTGCCAGCCAGTACCCGGGTGAGAACACCGGGGAGCTGTTTTTT.

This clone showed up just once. The CDR3 nucleotides are TGTGCCAGCAGCCAATACGGATTCGGGACTAGCGGGAGTTATGAGCAGTTCTTC. This translates into CASSQYGFGTSGSYEQFF. J is TRBJ2-1 and V is TRBV3-1 (or the pseudogene TRBV3-2); 14 bases match TRBD2. This CDR3 comprises 18 residues. Germline CDR1 and CDR2: LGHDT and YNNKEL (reference sequence). J lost 8 bases, V lost 2 bases, and 11 bases had no gene match.

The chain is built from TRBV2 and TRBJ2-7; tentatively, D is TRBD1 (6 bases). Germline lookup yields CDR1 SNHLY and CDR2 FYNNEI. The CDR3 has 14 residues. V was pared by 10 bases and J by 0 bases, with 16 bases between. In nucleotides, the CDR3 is TGTGCCACCCTGACGCAACAGGGCTCCTACGAGCAGTACTTC. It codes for CATLTQQGSYEQYF.

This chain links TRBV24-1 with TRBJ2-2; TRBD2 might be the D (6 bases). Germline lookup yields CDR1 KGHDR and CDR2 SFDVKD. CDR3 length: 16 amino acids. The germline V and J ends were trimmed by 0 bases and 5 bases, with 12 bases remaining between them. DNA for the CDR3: TGTGCCACCAGTGATTTGCTCGGGAGTAGAACCGGGGAGCTGTTTTTT. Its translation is CATSDLLGSRTGELFF.

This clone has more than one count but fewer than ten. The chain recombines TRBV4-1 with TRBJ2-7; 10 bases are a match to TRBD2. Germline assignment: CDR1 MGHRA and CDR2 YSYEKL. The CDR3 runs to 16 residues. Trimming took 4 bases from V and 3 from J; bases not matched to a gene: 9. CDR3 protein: CASSPTSSGSVYEQYF. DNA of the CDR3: TGCGCCAGCAGCCCGACCTCTAGCGGGAGTGTCTACGAGCAGTACTTC.

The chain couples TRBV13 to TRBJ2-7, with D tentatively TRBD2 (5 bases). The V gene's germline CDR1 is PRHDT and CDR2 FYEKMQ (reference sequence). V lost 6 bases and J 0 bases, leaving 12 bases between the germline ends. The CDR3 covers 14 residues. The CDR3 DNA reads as TGTGCCAGCAGGCGGCATGGGAGCTCCTACGAGCAGTACTTC. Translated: CASRRHGSSYEQYF.

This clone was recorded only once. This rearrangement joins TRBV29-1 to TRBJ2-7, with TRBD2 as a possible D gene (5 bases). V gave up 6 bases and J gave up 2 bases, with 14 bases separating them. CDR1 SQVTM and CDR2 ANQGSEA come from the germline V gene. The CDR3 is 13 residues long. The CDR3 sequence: CSVSNGLAYEQYF. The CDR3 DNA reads TGCAGCGTCTCGAACGGACTCGCCTACGAGCAGTACTTC.

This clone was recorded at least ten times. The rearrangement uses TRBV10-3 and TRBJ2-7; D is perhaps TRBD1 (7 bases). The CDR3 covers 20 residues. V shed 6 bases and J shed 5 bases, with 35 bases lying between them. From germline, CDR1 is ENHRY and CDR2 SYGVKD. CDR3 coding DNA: TGTGCCATCAGGGAGCGAAGGGGGCTCGGCGGCGGGAAAGACATTCACGAGCAGTACTTC. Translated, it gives CAIRERRGLGGGKDIHEQYF.

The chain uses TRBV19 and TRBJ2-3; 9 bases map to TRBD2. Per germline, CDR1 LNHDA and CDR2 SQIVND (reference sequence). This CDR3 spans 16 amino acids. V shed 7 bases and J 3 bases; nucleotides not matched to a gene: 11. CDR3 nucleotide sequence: TGTGCCAGTAATGACCGTAGCGGGAGTTTGACAGATACGCAGTATTTT. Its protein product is CASNDRSGSLTDTQYF.

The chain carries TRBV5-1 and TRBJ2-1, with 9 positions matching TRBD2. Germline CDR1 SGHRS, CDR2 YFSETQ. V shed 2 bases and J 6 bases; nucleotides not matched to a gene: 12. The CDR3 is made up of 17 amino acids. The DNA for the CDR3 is TGCGCCAGCAGCTTCCCTGGGATAGCGGGAGACGGCAATGAGCAGTTCTTC. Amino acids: CASSFPGIAGDGNEQFF.